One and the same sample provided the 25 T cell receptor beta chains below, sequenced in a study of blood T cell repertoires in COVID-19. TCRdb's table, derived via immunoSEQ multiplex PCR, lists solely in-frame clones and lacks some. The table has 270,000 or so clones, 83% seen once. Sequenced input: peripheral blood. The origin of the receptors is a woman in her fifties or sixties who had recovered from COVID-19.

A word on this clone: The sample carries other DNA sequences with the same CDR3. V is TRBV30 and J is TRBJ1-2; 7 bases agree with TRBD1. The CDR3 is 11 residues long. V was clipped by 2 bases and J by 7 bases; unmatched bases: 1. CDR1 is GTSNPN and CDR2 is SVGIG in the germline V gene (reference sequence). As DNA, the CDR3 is TGTGCCTGGAGTCAGGGGGGTGGCTACACCTTC. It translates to CAWSQGGGYTF. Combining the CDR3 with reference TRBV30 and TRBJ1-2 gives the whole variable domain SQTIHQWPATLVQPVGSPLSLECTVEGTSNPNLYWYRQAAGRGLQLLFYSVGIGQISSEVPQNLSASRPQDRQFILSSKKLLLSDSGFYLCAWSQGGGYTFGSGTRLTVV.

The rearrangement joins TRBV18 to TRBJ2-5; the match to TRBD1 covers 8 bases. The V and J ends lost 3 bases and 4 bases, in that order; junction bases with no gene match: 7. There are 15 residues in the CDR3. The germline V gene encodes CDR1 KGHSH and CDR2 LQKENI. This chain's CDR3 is CASSPAQGAGETQYF. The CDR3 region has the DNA TGTGCCAGCTCACCGGCCCAGGGGGCAGGAGAGACCCAGTACTTC.

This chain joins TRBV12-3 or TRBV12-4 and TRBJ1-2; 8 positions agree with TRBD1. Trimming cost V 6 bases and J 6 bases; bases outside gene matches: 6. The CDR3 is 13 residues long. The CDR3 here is CASSPGTGHGYTF. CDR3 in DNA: TGTGCCAGCAGCCCCGGGACAGGCCATGGCTACACCTTC.

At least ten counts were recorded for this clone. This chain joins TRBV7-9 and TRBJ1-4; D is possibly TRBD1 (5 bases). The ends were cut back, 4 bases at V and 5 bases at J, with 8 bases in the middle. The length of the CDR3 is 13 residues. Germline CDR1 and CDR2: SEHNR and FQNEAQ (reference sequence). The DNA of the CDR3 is TGTGCCAGCAGCTCGACAGAGAATGAAAAACTGTTTTTT. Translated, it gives CASSSTENEKLFF.

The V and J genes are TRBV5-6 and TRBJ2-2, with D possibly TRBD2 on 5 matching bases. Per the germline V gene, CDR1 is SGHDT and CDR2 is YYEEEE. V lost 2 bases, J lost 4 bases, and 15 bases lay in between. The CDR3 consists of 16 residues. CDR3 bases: TGTGCCAGCAGCTTCAGACTAACTCAGATCACCGGGGAGCTGTTTTTT. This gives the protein CASSFRLTQITGELFF.

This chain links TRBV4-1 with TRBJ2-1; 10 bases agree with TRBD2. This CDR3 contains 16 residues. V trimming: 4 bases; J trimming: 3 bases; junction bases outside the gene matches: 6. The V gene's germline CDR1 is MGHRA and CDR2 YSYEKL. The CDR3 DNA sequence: TGCGCCAGCAGCCGATTGGGGACTAGCGACTACAATGAGCAGTTCTTC. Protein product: CASSRLGTSDYNEQFF.

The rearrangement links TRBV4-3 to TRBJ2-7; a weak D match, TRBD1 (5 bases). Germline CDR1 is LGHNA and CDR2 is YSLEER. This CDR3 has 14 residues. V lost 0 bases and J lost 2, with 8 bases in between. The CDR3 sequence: CASSQDAGPYEQYF. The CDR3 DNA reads TGCGCCAGCAGCCAAGATGCAGGGCCCTACGAGCAGTACTTC.

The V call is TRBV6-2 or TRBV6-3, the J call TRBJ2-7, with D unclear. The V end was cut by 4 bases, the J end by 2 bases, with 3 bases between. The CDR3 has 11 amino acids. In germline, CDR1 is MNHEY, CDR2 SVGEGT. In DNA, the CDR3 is TGTGCCAGCAGTTTCACCTACGAGCAGTACTTC. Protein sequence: CASSFTYEQYF.

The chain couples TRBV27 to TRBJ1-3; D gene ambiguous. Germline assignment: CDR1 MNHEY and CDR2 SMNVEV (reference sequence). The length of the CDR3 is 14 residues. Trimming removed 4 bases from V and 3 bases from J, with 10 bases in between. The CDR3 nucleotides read TGTGCCAGCAGTTCTAGGTTTGGTGGAAACACCATATATTTT. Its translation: CASSSRFGGNTIYF.

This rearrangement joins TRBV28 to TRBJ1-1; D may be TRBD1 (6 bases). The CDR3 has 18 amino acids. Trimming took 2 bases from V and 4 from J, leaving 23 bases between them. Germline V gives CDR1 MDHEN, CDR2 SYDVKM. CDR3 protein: CASSLTHLRGGRATEAFF. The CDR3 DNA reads TGTGCCAGCAGTTTAACTCACCTCCGGGGGGGGCGGGCCACTGAAGCTTTCTTT.

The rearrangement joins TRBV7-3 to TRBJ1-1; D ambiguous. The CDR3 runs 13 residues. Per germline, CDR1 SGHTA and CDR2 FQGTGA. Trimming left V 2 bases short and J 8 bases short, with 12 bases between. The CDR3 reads CASSLSPRKEAFF. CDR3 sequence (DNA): TGTGCCAGCAGCTTATCCCCGCGGAAAGAAGCTTTCTTT.

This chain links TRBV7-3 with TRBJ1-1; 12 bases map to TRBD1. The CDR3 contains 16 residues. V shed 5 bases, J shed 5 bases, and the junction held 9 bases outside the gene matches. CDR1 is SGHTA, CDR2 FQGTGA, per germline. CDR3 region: CASSPGGQGAWTEAFF. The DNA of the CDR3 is TGTGCCAGCAGCCCCGGGGGACAGGGGGCTTGGACTGAAGCTTTCTTT.

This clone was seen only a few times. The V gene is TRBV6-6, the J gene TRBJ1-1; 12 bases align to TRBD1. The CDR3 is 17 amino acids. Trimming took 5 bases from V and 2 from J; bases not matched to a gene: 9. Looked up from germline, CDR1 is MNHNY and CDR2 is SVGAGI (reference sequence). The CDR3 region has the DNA TGTGCCAGCAGTCCGTCGGGACAGGGGGCCCCTAACACTGAAGCTTTCTTT. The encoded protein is CASSPSGQGAPNTEAFF.

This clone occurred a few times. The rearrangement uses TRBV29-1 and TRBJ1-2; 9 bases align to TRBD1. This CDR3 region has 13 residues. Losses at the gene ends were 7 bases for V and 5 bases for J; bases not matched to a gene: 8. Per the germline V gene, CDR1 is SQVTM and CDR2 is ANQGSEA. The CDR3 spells CSGGTGTRYGYTF. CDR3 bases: TGCAGCGGAGGGACAGGGACTCGGTATGGCTACACCTTC.

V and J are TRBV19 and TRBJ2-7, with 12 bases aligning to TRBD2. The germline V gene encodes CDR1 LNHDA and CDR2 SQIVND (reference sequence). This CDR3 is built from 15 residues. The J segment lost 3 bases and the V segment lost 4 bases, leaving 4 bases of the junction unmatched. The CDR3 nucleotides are TGTGCCAGTAGTAAGACTAGCGGGAGTGTCTACGAGCAGTACTTC. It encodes CASSKTSGSVYEQYF.

In DNA form, the CDR3 reads TGCAGCGTTGTTTCAGGGGGAGATCAGCCCCAGCATTTT. Translated, it gives CSVVSGGDQPQHF. This chain links TRBV29-1 with TRBJ1-5; 7 nucleotides agree with TRBD1. V was clipped by 4 bases and J by 5 bases; unmatched bases: 5. The germline V gene has CDR1 SQVTM and CDR2 ANQGSEA. The CDR3 totals 13 residues.

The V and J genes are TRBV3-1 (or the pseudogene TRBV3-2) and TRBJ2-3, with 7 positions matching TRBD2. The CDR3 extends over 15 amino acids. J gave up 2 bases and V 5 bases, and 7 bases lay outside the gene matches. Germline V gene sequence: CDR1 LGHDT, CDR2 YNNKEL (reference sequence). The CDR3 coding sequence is TGTGCCAGCAGCTATCGGACTAGTTCCACAGATACGCAGTATTTT. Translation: CASSYRTSSTDTQYF.

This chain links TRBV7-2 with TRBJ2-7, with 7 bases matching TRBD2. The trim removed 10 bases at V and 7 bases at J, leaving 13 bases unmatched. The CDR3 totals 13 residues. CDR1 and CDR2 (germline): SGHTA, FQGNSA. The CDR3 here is CATQPRLAWEQYF. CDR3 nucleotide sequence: TGTGCCACCCAACCCCGACTAGCCTGGGAGCAGTACTTC.

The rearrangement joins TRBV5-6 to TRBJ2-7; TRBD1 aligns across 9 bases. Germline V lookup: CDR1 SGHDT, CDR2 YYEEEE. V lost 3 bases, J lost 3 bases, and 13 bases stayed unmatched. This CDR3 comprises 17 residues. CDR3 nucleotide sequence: TGTGCCAGCAGCTCAACAAGCCTCGGGACAGGGTTCTACGAGCAGTACTTC. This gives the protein CASSSTSLGTGFYEQYF.

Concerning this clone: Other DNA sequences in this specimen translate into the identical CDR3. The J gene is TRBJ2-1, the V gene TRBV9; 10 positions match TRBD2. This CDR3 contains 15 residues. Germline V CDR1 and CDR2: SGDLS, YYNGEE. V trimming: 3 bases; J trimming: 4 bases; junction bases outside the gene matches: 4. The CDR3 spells CASSASGRDYNEQFF. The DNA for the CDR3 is TGTGCCAGCAGCGCTAGCGGGAGAGATTACAATGAGCAGTTCTTC.

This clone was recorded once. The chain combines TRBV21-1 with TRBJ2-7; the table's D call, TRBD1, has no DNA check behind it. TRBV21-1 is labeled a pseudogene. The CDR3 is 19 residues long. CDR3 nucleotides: TGTGCCAGCAAAATCTCCCGCTTGCTGGGACAGGGAAGGACCTACGAGCAGTACTTC. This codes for CASKISRLLGQGRTYEQYF.

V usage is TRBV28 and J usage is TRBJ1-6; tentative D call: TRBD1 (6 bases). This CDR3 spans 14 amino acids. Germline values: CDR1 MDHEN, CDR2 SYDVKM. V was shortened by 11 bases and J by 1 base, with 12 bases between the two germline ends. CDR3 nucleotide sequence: TGTGCCGGGAAACAGGGATCCTATAATTCACCCCTCCACTTT. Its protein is CAGKQGSYNSPLHF.

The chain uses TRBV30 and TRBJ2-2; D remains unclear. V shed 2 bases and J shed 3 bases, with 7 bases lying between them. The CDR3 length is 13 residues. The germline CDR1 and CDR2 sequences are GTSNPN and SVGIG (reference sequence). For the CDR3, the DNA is TGTGCCTGGAGTTCCATAGACACCGGGGAGCTGTTTTTT. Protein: CAWSSIDTGELFF.

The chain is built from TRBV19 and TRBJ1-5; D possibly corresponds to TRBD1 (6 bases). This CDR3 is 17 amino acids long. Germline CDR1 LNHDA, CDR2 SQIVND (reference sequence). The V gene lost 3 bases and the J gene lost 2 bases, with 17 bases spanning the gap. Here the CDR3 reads CASSISQGSFGNQPQHF. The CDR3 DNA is TGTGCCAGTAGTATTAGTCAGGGGTCCTTTGGCAATCAGCCCCAGCATTTT.

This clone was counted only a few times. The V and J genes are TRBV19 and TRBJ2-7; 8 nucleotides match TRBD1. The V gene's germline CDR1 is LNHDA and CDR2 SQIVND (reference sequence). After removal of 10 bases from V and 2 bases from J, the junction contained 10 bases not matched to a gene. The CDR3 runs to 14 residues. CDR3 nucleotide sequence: TGTGCCACCGAAGCCACAGGGGGGACCTACGAGCAGTACTTC. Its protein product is CATEATGGTYEQYF.